Listed below are T cell receptor beta chains from one sample, sequenced in a study of cytomegalovirus exposure and HLA in healthy donors. Using immunoSEQ multiplex PCR, the repertoire was profiled, and TCRdb retains in-frame clones only, with some absent. The table shows tens of thousands of clones, with 72% occurring only once. Sequencing used PBMCs. The origin of the receptors is a woman aged 40-49 years in good health and CMV-seropositive. CDR3s include the opening cysteine and the closing phenylalanine or tryptophan. The D gene is left open where the match is weak. Part of the rows lack a size; the others show once, few, many or a class for expanded clones.

j_call	cdr3_length	d_call	clone_size	v_call	cdr3_aa	cdr3_nt
TRBJ1-5	17	NA	NA	TRBV4-1	CASSQGYGQGGDQPQHF	TGCGCCAGCAGTCAAGGTTACGGGCAGGGTGGAGATCAGCCCCAGCATTTT
TRBJ1-2	13	TRBD1	NA	TRBV5-6	CASRGQGTYGYTF	TGTGCCAGCCGAGGACAGGGGACCTATGGCTACACCTTC
TRBJ2-2	14	NA	NA	TRBV7-2	CASSFLTWEGELFF	TGTGCCAGCAGCTTCCTGACTTGGGAGGGGGAGCTGTTTTTT
TRBJ1-1	14	NA	NA	TRBV5-1	CASSLAVGGTEAFF	TGCGCCAGCAGCTTGGCCGTAGGGGGAACTGAAGCTTTCTTT
TRBJ2-3	15	TRBD2	NA	TRBV18	CASSHPGGSTDTQYF	TGTGCCAGCTCCCACCCGGGGGGGAGCACAGATACGCAGTATTTT
TRBJ1-5	13	NA	NA	TRBV30	CACTVSGNQPQHF	TGTGCCTGTACCGTCTCCGGGAATCAGCCCCAGCATTTT
TRBJ2-1	11	NA	NA	TRBV29-1	CSVKTGGEQFF	TGCAGCGTTAAAACGGGGGGCGAGCAGTTCTTC
TRBJ1-5	19	NA	NA	TRBV10-3	CAISESFREPGGGNQPQHF	TGTGCCATCAGTGAGTCCTTCCGGGAGCCTGGGGGGGGCAATCAGCCCCAGCATTTT
TRBJ1-4	16	NA	NA	TRBV11-1	CASSFQGPIATEKLFF	TGTGCCAGCAGCTTCCAGGGTCCGATCGCTACTGAAAAACTGTTTTTT
TRBJ2-3	15	NA	NA	TRBV10-3	CAISESSFGTDTQYF	TGTGCCATCAGTGAGTCCTCCTTCGGGACAGATACGCAGTATTTT
TRBJ2-6	19	NA	once	TRBV15	CATSREKQAGALRANVLTF	TGTGCCACCAGCAGAGAGAAACAGGCTGGGGCGCTCAGGGCCAACGTCCTGACTTTC
TRBJ1-1	11	NA	NA	TRBV20-1	CSAEQGAEAFF	TGCAGTGCGGAACAGGGAGCTGAAGCTTTCTTT
TRBJ1-2	12	NA	NA	TRBV5-1	CASSPGDYGYTF	TGCGCCAGCAGCCCGGGAGACTATGGCTACACCTTC
TRBJ2-7	12	NA	once	TRBV11-3	CASSGDGYEQYF	TGTGCCAGCAGCGGAGACGGATACGAGCAGTACTTC
TRBJ2-7	13	NA	NA	TRBV30	CAGEGVVGYEQYF	TGTGCCGGGGAGGGGGTGGTCGGCTACGAGCAGTACTTC
TRBJ1-4	15	NA	NA	TRBV6-5	CASSYSNGANEKLFF	TGTGCCAGCAGTTACTCGAACGGGGCTAATGAAAAACTGTTTTTT
TRBJ1-2	13	TRBD1	NA	TRBV2	CASSRQGGDGYTF	TGTGCCAGCAGTAGACAGGGAGGAGACGGCTACACCTTC
TRBJ2-5	21	TRBD2	NA	TRBV4-1	CASSQEVVKRGGRSTEETQYF	TGCGCCAGCAGCCAAGAAGTAGTAAAGCGGGGGGGTAGGTCGACAGAGGAGACCCAGTACTTC
TRBJ2-5	14	TRBD2	NA	TRBV6-5	CASRTAGGYGTQYF	TGTGCCAGCAGGACCGCGGGGGGTTATGGGACCCAGTACTTC
TRBJ2-7	16	TRBD2	once	TRBV7-9	CASSLGASGALDEQYF	TGTGCCAGCAGCTTAGGGGCTAGCGGGGCTCTGGACGAGCAGTACTTC
TRBJ1-1	13	NA	NA	TRBV6-5	CASRYSRGTEAFF	TGTGCCAGCAGATACTCCAGGGGCACTGAAGCTTTCTTT
TRBJ1-1	12	NA	NA	TRBV29-1	CSVDPRNTEAFF	TGCAGCGTTGATCCCAGAAACACTGAAGCTTTCTTT
TRBJ2-5	15	NA	once	TRBV21-1	CASILQGGLKETQYF	TGTGCCAGCATCCTACAGGGGGGGCTAAAAGAGACCCAGTACTTC
TRBJ1-1	11	NA	few	TRBV2	CATNLWTEAFF	TGTGCCACCAACTTGTGGACTGAAGCTTTCTTT
TRBJ1-6	17	TRBD1	NA	TRBV5-1	CASSLARGDRGHSPLHF	TGCGCCAGCAGCTTGGCCCGTGGGGACAGGGGGCATTCACCCCTCCACTTT
TRBJ1-3	16	NA	NA	TRBV5-1	CASSLAGGSSGNTIYF	TGCGCCAGCAGCTTGGCGGGCGGGAGCTCTGGAAACACCATATATTTT
TRBJ1-6	16	NA	once	TRBV21-1	CASSSNRATYNSPLHF	TGTGCCAGCAGCAGTAACAGGGCTACCTATAATTCACCCCTCCACTTT
TRBJ2-5	15	TRBD2	NA	TRBV30	CAWSSGGALKETQYF	TGTGCCTGGAGTAGCGGGGGGGCCCTAAAAGAGACCCAGTACTTC
TRBJ2-3	15	TRBD1	NA	TRBV5-1	CASSLTGGLTDTQYF	TGCGCCAGCAGCCTGACAGGGGGATTGACAGATACGCAGTATTTT
TRBJ1-1	15	NA	NA	TRBV5-6	CASSWAGRMNTEAFF	TGTGCCAGCAGCTGGGCCGGCCGGATGAACACTGAAGCTTTCTTT
TRBJ2-7	16	TRBD1	NA	TRBV27	CASSRPGQAGAYEQYF	TGTGCCAGCAGTCGTCCGGGACAGGCCGGAGCCTACGAGCAGTACTTC
TRBJ2-6	16	NA	NA	TRBV10-3	CAISGGSASGANVLTF	TGTGCCATCAGTGGGGGCAGTGCCTCTGGGGCCAACGTCCTGACTTTC
TRBJ1-4	15	NA	NA	TRBV5-1	CASSLRRGTNEKLFF	TGCGCCAGCAGCTTGAGGAGGGGTACTAATGAAAAACTGTTTTTT
TRBJ1-1	12	TRBD1	few	TRBV7-9	CASSHDRVEAFF	TGTGCCAGCAGCCACGACAGGGTTGAAGCTTTCTTT
TRBJ2-1	15	TRBD1	NA	TRBV6-4	CASSEVGQGVNEQFF	TGTGCCAGCAGTGAAGTAGGACAGGGTGTAAATGAGCAGTTCTTC
TRBJ1-2	13	NA	NA	TRBV7-9	CASSTEGYYGYTF	TGTGCCAGCAGCACCGAGGGCTACTATGGCTACACCTTC
TRBJ1-6	15	TRBD1	NA	TRBV2	CASSEATGPWSPLHF	TGTGCCAGCAGTGAGGCGACAGGGCCATGGTCACCCCTCCACTTT
TRBJ1-5	16	TRBD1	NA	TRBV18	CASSPSGPGGNQPQHF	TGTGCCAGCTCGCCGTCAGGCCCAGGGGGTAATCAGCCCCAGCATTTT
TRBJ1-6	14	TRBD1	NA	TRBV6-5	CASSFRDRDSPLHF	TGTGCCAGCAGTTTCCGGGACAGGGATTCACCCCTCCACTTT
TRBJ2-5	11	NA	NA	TRBV7-6	CASSHRETQYF	TGTGCCAGCAGCCACCGGGAGACCCAGTACTTC
TRBJ1-1	11	NA	NA	TRBV20-1	CSATRTVEAFF	TGCAGTGCCACTAGGACAGTCGAAGCTTTCTTT
TRBJ2-3	15	TRBD1	NA	TRBV5-1	CASSSWDRRTDTQYF	TGCGCCAGCAGCTCCTGGGACAGACGCACAGATACGCAGTATTTT
TRBJ2-5	16	TRBD2	NA	TRBV7-2	CASSKLAGGLQETQYF	TGTGCCAGCAGCAAACTAGCGGGGGGCCTCCAAGAGACCCAGTACTTC
TRBJ1-4	16	NA	NA	TRBV9	CASSGGLTSTNEKLFF	TGTGCCAGCAGCGGAGGTCTGACCTCAACTAATGAAAAACTGTTTTTT